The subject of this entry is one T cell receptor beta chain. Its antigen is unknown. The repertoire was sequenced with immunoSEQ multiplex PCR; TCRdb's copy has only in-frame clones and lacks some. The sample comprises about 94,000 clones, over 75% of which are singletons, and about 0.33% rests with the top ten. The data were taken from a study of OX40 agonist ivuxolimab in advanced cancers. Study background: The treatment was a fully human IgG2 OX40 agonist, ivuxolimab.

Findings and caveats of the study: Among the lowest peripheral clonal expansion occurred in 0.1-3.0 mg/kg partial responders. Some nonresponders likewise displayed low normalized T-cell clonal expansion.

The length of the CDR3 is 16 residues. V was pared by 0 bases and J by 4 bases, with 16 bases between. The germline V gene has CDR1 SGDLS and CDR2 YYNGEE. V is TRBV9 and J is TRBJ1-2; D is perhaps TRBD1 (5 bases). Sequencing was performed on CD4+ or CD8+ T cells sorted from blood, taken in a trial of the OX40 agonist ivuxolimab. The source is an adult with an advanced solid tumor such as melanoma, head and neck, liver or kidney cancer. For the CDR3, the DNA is TGTGCCAGCAGCGTAGCTTTGGCAGGGCGTCTCTATGGCTACACCTTC. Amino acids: CASSVALAGRLYGYTF.